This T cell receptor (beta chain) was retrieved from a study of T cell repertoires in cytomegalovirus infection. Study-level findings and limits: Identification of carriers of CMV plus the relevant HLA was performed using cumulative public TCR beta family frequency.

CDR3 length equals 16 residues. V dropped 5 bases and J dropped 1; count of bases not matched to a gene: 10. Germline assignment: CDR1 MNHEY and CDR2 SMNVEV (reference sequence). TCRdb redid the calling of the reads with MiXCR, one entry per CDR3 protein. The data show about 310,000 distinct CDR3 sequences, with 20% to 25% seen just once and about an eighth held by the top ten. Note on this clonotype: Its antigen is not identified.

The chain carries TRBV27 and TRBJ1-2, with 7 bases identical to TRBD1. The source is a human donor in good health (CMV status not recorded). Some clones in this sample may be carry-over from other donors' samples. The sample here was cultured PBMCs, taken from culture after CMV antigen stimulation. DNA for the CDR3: TGTGCCAGCAGTGCCCGGGGACAGAGATTTAACTATGGCTACACCTTC. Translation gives CASSARGQRFNYGYTF.